A selection of T cell receptor beta chains follows, all from one sample in a study of Tregs in tolerant kidney transplant recipients. Sequencing used immunoSEQ multiplex PCR; TCRdb keeps in-frame clones, though not all of them. The table has roughly 64,000 clones, around 87% seen once. Sequenced material: CD4+ T cells from blood (PBMCs), taken 6 months after the transplant. The receptors originated from a human patient who received a combined kidney and bone marrow transplant. These T cells may partly come from the graft donor. Both conserved end residues are part of each CDR3. The D gene is left open where the match is weak. Size values are once, few and many counts, or a class for expanded clones, and some rows have none.

d_call | j_call | cdr3_length | v_call | clone_size | cdr3_nt | cdr3_aa
TRBD1 | TRBJ1-1 | 16 | TRBV4-2 | . | TGTGCCAGCAGCCGAGCCGGGACAGGGCACCACACTGAAGCTTTCTTT | CASSRAGTGHHTEAFF
TRBD2 | TRBJ2-1 | 14 | TRBV7-2 | . | TGTGCCAGCAGCGCCGGGACTAGCCCCAATGAGCAGTTCTTC | CASSAGTSPNEQFF
. | TRBJ2-3 | 12 | TRBV10-2 | . | TGCGCCAGCGGGGGGAGCGCAGATACGCAGTATTTT | CASGGSADTQYF
TRBD1 | TRBJ2-7 | 15 | TRBV7-8 | . | TGTGCCAGCAGCTTTGGGTTGACAGGGCCATACGAGCAGTACTTC | CASSFGLTGPYEQYF
TRBD2 | TRBJ2-7 | 19 | TRBV5-4 | . | TGTGCCAGCAGCTTTCCGGAACGACCTCTAGCGGGGGTTTCCTACGAGCAGTACTTC | CASSFPERPLAGVSYEQYF
TRBD1 | TRBJ2-2 | 16 | TRBV5-8 | . | TGTGCCAGCAGCTTTGGGCAGGGGGTCAACACCGGGGAGCTGTTTTTT | CASSFGQGVNTGELFF
TRBD1 | TRBJ1-2 | 14 | TRBV7-2 | . | TGTGCCAGCAGCCTGCAGGGGGCTAACTATGGCTACACCTTC | CASSLQGANYGYTF
. | TRBJ2-1 | 16 | TRBV7-8 | once | TGTGCCAGCAGCTTAGTTGGCGGGACCGGACGAAATGAGCAGTTCTTC | CASSLVGGTGRNEQFF
. | TRBJ1-2 | 14 | TRBV7-2 | . | TGTGCCAGCAGCTTAGCACAAGGGGAGGGTGGCTATACCTTC | CASSLAQGEGGYTF
TRBD1 | TRBJ2-2 | 15 | TRBV30 | . | TGTGCCTGGAGGGCCGGGACAGGGAACACCGGGGAGCTGTTTTTT | CAWRAGTGNTGELFF
TRBD1 | TRBJ1-2 | 12 | TRBV5-1 | . | TGCGCCAGCAGCATTACAGGGGACGGCTACACCTTC | CASSITGDGYTF
. | TRBJ2-7 | 12 | TRBV7-9 | . | TGTGCCAGCAGCCCGACTGACTACGAGCAGTACTTC | CASSPTDYEQYF
TRBD1 | TRBJ1-2 | 17 | TRBV5-8 | . | TGTGCCAGCAGCCCCACCAGGGGGCCCTCTTTTAACTATGGCTACACCTTC | CASSPTRGPSFNYGYTF
. | TRBJ2-7 | 14 | TRBV5-1 | . | TGCGCCAGCAGACGCTTTGACGGGGACTACGAGCAGTACTTC | CASRRFDGDYEQYF
. | TRBJ1-4 | 11 | TRBV25-1 | few | TGTGCCAGCAGTCTGGCTGAAAAACTGTTTTTT | CASSLAEKLFF
. | TRBJ1-3 | 16 | TRBV5-1 | . | TGCGCCAGCAGCCCTCGTTCGCTCGGGGAGGGAAACACCATATATTTT | CASSPRSLGEGNTIYF
TRBD1 | TRBJ2-7 | 15 | TRBV19 | . | TGTGCCAGTAGTGCGGATTGGGACAGGGCCTACGAGCAGTACTTC | CASSADWDRAYEQYF
TRBD1 | TRBJ1-6 | 16 | TRBV7-9 | . | TGTGCCAGCAGTCCCTATCGAGGACAGGGGAATTCACCCCTCCACTTT | CASSPYRGQGNSPLHF
. | TRBJ2-3 | 14 | TRBV12-5 | . | TGTGCTAGTGGTTTGCCACTACCGTCCGATACGCAGTATTTT | CASGLPLPSDTQYF
TRBD1 | TRBJ2-2 | 15 | TRBV6-5 | . | TGTGCCAGCAGTTTTACAGGGGGATTCGGCGGGGAGCTGTTTTTT | CASSFTGGFGGELFF
. | TRBJ1-5 | 14 | TRBV6-6 | . | TGTGCCAGCAGCCAACTCAGGGGAACTCAGCCCCAGCATTTT | CASSQLRGTQPQHF
. | TRBJ2-3 | 13 | TRBV2 | . | TGTGCCACCAGGGCAGGTGGGGGGGATACGCAGTATTTT | CATRAGGGDTQYF
. | TRBJ1-2 | 16 | TRBV4-2 | . | TGTGCCAGCAGCCAAGATGCCAGGGACAATAACTATGGCTACACCTTC | CASSQDARDNNYGYTF
TRBD1 | TRBJ1-1 | 17 | TRBV19 | . | TGTGCCAGTAGCAGGGGGGGACAGGGGGTCTTGAACACTGAAGCTTTCTTT | CASSRGGQGVLNTEAFF
. | TRBJ2-1 | 12 | TRBV15 | . | TGTGCCACCAGCGCCCGGGACAATGAGCAGTTCTTC | CATSARDNEQFF
. | TRBJ2-1 | 15 | TRBV7-3 | once | TGTGCCAGCAGCTTACAGCGGGTATCCTACAATGAGCAGTTCTTC | CASSLQRVSYNEQFF
. | TRBJ2-3 | 14 | TRBV6-6 | . | TGTGCCAGCAGTTGGGCCCACTTGGCAGATACGCAGTATTTT | CASSWAHLADTQYF
TRBD2 | TRBJ2-3 | 15 | TRBV30 | . | TGTGCCTGGAGTGTACATCGTGTGGGAGGGGATACGCAGTATTTT | CAWSVHRVGGDTQYF
TRBD1 | TRBJ1-2 | 19 | TRBV7-8 | . | TGTGCCAGCAGCTCCCGAACGGGACAGGGCTCAGGGACGAACTATGGCTACACCTTC | CASSSRTGQGSGTNYGYTF
. | TRBJ1-1 | 16 | TRBV5-1 | . | TGCGCCAGCAGCTTGGGGACGGGACTTATGAACACTGAAGCTTTCTTT | CASSLGTGLMNTEAFF
TRBD1 | TRBJ1-2 | 17 | TRBV15 | . | TGTGCCACCAGCAGAGATCAGGGGACAGGGGTTAGGAATGGCTACACCTTC | CATSRDQGTGVRNGYTF
TRBD1 | TRBJ1-2 | 13 | TRBV7-9 | . | TGTGCCAGCAGCTCTCGACAGGGACTTGGCTACACCTTC | CASSSRQGLGYTF
TRBD2 | TRBJ2-3 | 15 | TRBV2 | . | TGTGCCAGCAGCGACCGCCGGGGGGGGACAGATACGCAGTATTTT | CASSDRRGGTDTQYF
. | TRBJ1-1 | 13 | TRBV6-4 | . | TGTGCCAGCAGTTCGCAGGTGAACACTGAAGCTTTCTTT | CASSSQVNTEAFF
. | TRBJ1-3 | 15 | TRBV7-8 | . | TGTGCCAGCAGCTTAAGACAGAGCTCTGGAAACACCATATATTTT | CASSLRQSSGNTIYF
TRBD1 | TRBJ1-1 | 14 | TRBV6-6 | once | TGTGTCAGCAGTTACGCAGGGGGCAACACTGAAGCTTTCTTT | CVSSYAGGNTEAFF
. | TRBJ1-2 | 14 | TRBV19 | . | TGTGCCAGTAGTATCATCCGAGGCAGTAAGGGCTACACCTTC | CASSIIRGSKGYTF
TRBD2 | TRBJ2-2 | 16 | TRBV11-3 | . | TGTGCCAGCAGCTTCCGACTAGCGGGAGTTACCGGGGAGCTGTTTTTT | CASSFRLAGVTGELFF
TRBD2 | TRBJ2-1 | 18 | TRBV11-2 | . | TGTGCCAGCAGCTCTCCTCGACTAGCGGGGGAATATTACAATGAGCAGTTCTTC | CASSSPRLAGEYYNEQFF
TRBD1 | TRBJ2-7 | 17 | TRBV14 | . | TGTGCCAGCAGCCCCGGGACAGGGAATAAAGGTTATCTTGAGCAGTACTTC | CASSPGTGNKGYLEQYF
TRBD2 | TRBJ2-3 | 16 | TRBV10-3 | few | TGTGCCATCGGGCGGACTAGCGGGAGAGTAGCAGATACGCAGTATTTT | CAIGRTSGRVADTQYF
TRBD1 | TRBJ2-5 | 13 | TRBV11-1 | few | TGTGCCAGCAGCCGGGACAGGGGGGAGACCCAGTACTTC | CASSRDRGETQYF
. | TRBJ2-3 | 15 | TRBV18 | . | TGTGCCAGCTCACCCCCACGAGCAAGCACAGATACGCAGTATTTT | CASSPPRASTDTQYF
TRBD1 | TRBJ2-1 | 15 | TRBV7-9 | . | TGTGCCAGCAGCTTGCGGACAGGGAAGTCAAATGAGCAGTTCTTC | CASSLRTGKSNEQFF
. | TRBJ1-5 | 12 | TRBV5-8 | . | TGTGCCAGCAGCCCTCGAGTTCAGCCCCAGCATTTT | CASSPRVQPQHF
TRBD1 | TRBJ2-7 | 15 | TRBV9 | . | TGTGCCAGCAGCGCCCCGGGACAGAGTTCCTACGAGCAGTACTTC | CASSAPGQSSYEQYF
TRBD1 | TRBJ2-1 | 14 | TRBV4-1 | few | TGCGCCAGCAGCCACAGGGGGACAAGAAATGAGCAGTTCTTC | CASSHRGTRNEQFF
TRBD1 | TRBJ2-3 | 17 | TRBV6-1 | . | TGTGCCAGCAGTGAAGTCTTTGGGACAGGGATCACAGATACGCAGTATTTT | CASSEVFGTGITDTQYF
. | TRBJ2-7 | 15 | TRBV11-3 | . | TGTGCCAGCAGCCCCTCCCAGGGGAGCTCCTACGAGCAGTACTTC | CASSPSQGSSYEQYF
. | TRBJ1-2 | 15 | TRBV6-4 | few | TGTGCCAGCAGTGACTCATCGACAGGCCCCTATGGCTACACCTTC | CASSDSSTGPYGYTF
TRBD1 | TRBJ2-7 | 15 | TRBV6-1 | . | TGTGCCAGCAGTGAAGGGACAGGGAGGACCTACGAGCAGTACTTC | CASSEGTGRTYEQYF